This section outlines one T cell receptor (beta chain) sequence together with its context. TCRdb called the reads again in MiXCR, with one record for every CDR3 protein. The sample includes 560,000 or so distinct CDR3 sequences, approximately 15% of them seen just once. The data originate from a study of T cell repertoires in cytomegalovirus infection. The receptor was isolated from a human donor in good health (CMV status not recorded). Some clones in this sample may be carry-over from other donors' samples. The sample was CD8+ T cells from PBMCs.

CDR3 nucleotide sequence: TGCAGTGCTAGAAGTAGGCTAGTCACAGATACGCAGTATTTT. This codes for CSARSRLVTDTQYF. The chain recombines TRBV20-1 with TRBJ2-3; D gene ambiguous. V dropped 2 bases and J dropped 2 bases, with 11 bases sitting between them. This CDR3 has 14 amino acids. Looked up from germline, CDR1 is DFQATT and CDR2 is SNEGSKA (reference sequence).